Sequencing of this T cell receptor beta chain was carried out in a study of cytomegalovirus exposure and HLA in healthy donors. Across the whole study: In a later analysis, it was reported that the roughly 130 validation repertoires had been produced on the same platform as the 500 to 750 repertoires belonging to the first cohort.

The study's findings and limits: Reported results showed that the classifier diagnosed cytomegalovirus status with high specificity and sensitivity. In vitro assays verified that three CMV-associated chains recognized CMV antigens specifically. The authors enumerated 150 to 200 TCR beta chains as linked to cytomegalovirus.

Profiling relied on immunoSEQ multiplex PCR, and the TCRdb table lists in-frame clones only, not all of them. This table has 60,000 to 85,000 clones, 94% appearing once. Concerning this clone itself: No antigen is known for it. Sequence at one end of the junction differs from germline and may be a read error.

The clonotype was recovered from a man aged 18 to 35 in good health and CMV-seropositive. Sequencing used PBMCs.

The CDR3 bases are TGCGCCAGCAACTTGGAACAGGCGAGCACAGATACGCAGTATTTT. Its translation is CASNLEQASTDTQYF. V gene TRBV5-1 combines with J gene TRBJ2-3; maybe TRBD1 (5 bases). This CDR3 region has 15 residues. CDR1 is SGHRS and CDR2 is YFSETQ in the germline V gene. Supplemented by reference TRBV5-1 and TRBJ2-3, the full variable domain reads KAGVTQTPRYLIKTRGQQVTLSCSPISGHRSVSWYQQTPGQGLQFLFEYFSETQRNKGNFPGRFSGRQFSNSRSEMNVSTLELGDSALYLCASNLEQASTDTQYFGPGTRLTVL.